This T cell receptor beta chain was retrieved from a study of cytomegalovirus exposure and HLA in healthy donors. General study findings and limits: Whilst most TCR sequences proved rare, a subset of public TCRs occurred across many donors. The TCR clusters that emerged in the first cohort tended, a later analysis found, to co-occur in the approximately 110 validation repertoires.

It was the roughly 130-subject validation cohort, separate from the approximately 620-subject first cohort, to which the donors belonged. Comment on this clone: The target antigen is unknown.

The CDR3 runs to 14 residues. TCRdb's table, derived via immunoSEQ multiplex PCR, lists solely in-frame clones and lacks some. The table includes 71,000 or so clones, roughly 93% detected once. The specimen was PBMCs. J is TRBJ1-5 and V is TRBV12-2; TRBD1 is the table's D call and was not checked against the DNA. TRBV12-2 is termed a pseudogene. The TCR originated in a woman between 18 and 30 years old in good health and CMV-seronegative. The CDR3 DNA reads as TGTGCAAGTCGCTTAGGGGGGCTGGACCAGCCCCAGCATTTT. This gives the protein CASRLGGLDQPQHF.